Presented here are 9 T cell receptor beta chains from one specimen sequenced in a study of T cell changes during pregnancy in multiple sclerosis. Here immunoSEQ multiplex PCR was the method, and the copy in TCRdb shows in-frame clones only, minus some. Seen here are tens of thousands of clones, around 92% observed once, and the top ten hold 0.8% to 1%. Specimen: peripheral blood, collected in the first trimester of pregnancy. These receptors came from a female donor with multiple sclerosis, enrolled in a pregnancy study.

The CDR3 nucleotides are TGTGCCAGCAGCCGACAGGGGGCCCTAAACACTGAAGCTTTCTTT. This translates into CASSRQGALNTEAFF. V is TRBV2 and J is TRBJ1-1; 10 positions match TRBD1. Unmatched junction bases numbered 6, after V lost 6 bases and J lost 2 bases. Germline CDR1 is SNHLY and CDR2 is FYNNEI. CDR3 length: 15 amino acids.

The rearrangement links TRBV5-6 to TRBJ1-4; D is ambiguous. The CDR3 contains 17 residues. V lost 0 bases to trimming and J lost 0 bases, with 12 bases between them. From germline, CDR1 is SGHDT and CDR2 YYEEEE. The CDR3 protein is CASSLGMGSPTNEKLFF. The CDR3 DNA reads as TGTGCCAGCAGCTTGGGTATGGGCAGCCCAACTAATGAAAAACTGTTTTTT.

This clone was observed once. This chain uses TRBV25-1 with TRBJ1-1; possibly TRBD1 for D (5 bases). The germline gives CDR1 MGHDK, CDR2 SYGVNS. The CDR3 consists of 12 residues. V was clipped by 5 bases and J by 5 bases, with 9 bases between them. CDR3: CASSPGGTEAFF. The CDR3, as DNA: TGTGCCAGCAGTCCGGGGGGAACTGAAGCTTTCTTT. Combining the CDR3 with reference TRBV25-1 and TRBJ1-1 gives the whole variable domain EADIYQTPRYLVIGTGKKITLECSQTMGHDKMYWYQQDPGMELHLIHYSYGVNSTEKGDLSSESTVSRIRTEHFPLTLESARPSHTSQYLCASSPGGTEAFFGQGTRLTVV.

Here the CDR3 reads CASSLYLGTSGGTLQETQYF. CDR3 DNA sequence: TGTGCCAGCAGCCTCTACCTCGGGACTAGCGGGGGGACCCTCCAAGAGACCCAGTACTTC. The gene calls are TRBV14 and TRBJ2-5; TRBD2 aligns across 15 bases. The V segment lost 4 bases and the J segment 1 base; nucleotides outside the gene matches: 13. The CDR3 contains 20 residues. CDR1 is SGHDN, CDR2 FVKESK, per germline. The entire variable domain, with the rest obtained from reference TRBV14 and TRBJ2-5, is as follows: EAGVTQFPSHSVIEKGQTVTLRCDPISGHDNLYWYRRVMGKEIKFLLHFVKESKQDESGMPNNRFLAERTGGTYSTLKVQPAELEDSGVYFCASSLYLGTSGGTLQETQYFGPGTRLLVL.

The rearrangement uses TRBV2 and TRBJ2-5; 10 bases align to TRBD2. V dropped 7 bases and J dropped 0; count of bases not matched to a gene: 5. Looked up from germline, CDR1 is SNHLY and CDR2 is FYNNEI. The CDR3 length is 15 residues. The CDR3 is CASTGLAVNQETQYF. The CDR3 nucleotides are TGTGCCAGCACAGGACTAGCGGTCAACCAAGAGACCCAGTACTTC. Filled out from reference TRBV2 and TRBJ2-5, the complete variable domain reads EPEVTQTPSHQVTQMGQEVILRCVPISNHLYFYWYRQILGQKVEFLVSFYNNEISEKSEIFDDQFSVERPDGSNFTLKIRSTKLEDSAMYFCASTGLAVNQETQYFGPGTRLLVL.

This chain joins TRBV7-2 and TRBJ2-1, with 8 bases that match TRBD1. The trim removed 6 bases at V and 4 bases at J, leaving 8 bases unmatched. The CDR3 sequence is 15 residues long. Per germline, CDR1 SGHTA and CDR2 FQGNSA. The CDR3: CASSYDRGTYNEQFF. DNA of the CDR3: TGTGCCAGCAGTTACGACAGGGGAACATACAATGAGCAGTTCTTC. The full variable domain, completed using reference TRBV7-2 and TRBJ2-1, is GAGVSQSPSNKVTEKGKDVELRCDPISGHTALYWYRQSLGQGLEFLIYFQGNSAPDKSGLPSDRFSAERTGGSVSTLTIQRTQQEDSAVYLCASSYDRGTYNEQFFGPGTRLTVL.

The chain carries TRBV25-1 and TRBJ1-5; 8 nucleotides agree with TRBD1. This CDR3 spans 15 amino acids. J gave up 7 bases and V 3 bases, and 8 bases lay outside the gene matches. The germline CDR1 and CDR2 sequences are MGHDK and SYGVNS. CDR3 bases: TGTGCCAGCAGTGATCCTGGACAGGGCGAGCAGCCCCAGCATTTT. This gives the protein CASSDPGQGEQPQHF.

The chain recombines TRBV5-1 with TRBJ2-7, with 7 bases aligning to TRBD1. The CDR3 runs 14 residues. V trimming: 1 base; J trimming: 1 base; junction bases outside the gene matches: 2. Germline V lookup: CDR1 SGHRS, CDR2 YFSETQ. CDR3 protein: CASSLRGQSYEQYF. The CDR3 DNA follows: TGCGCCAGCAGCTTGAGGGGACAGTCCTACGAGCAGTACTTC.

The rearrangement uses TRBV6-6 and TRBJ1-5; TRBD1 agrees at 7 bases. The CDR3 totals 15 residues. Germline CDR1 and CDR2: MNHNY and SVGAGI (reference sequence). Trimming took 5 bases from V and 1 from J; bases not matched to a gene: 5. CDR3 bases: TGTGCCAGCAGTACGACAGGGATCAGCAATCAGCCCCAGCATTTT. The encoded protein is CASSTTGISNQPQHF.